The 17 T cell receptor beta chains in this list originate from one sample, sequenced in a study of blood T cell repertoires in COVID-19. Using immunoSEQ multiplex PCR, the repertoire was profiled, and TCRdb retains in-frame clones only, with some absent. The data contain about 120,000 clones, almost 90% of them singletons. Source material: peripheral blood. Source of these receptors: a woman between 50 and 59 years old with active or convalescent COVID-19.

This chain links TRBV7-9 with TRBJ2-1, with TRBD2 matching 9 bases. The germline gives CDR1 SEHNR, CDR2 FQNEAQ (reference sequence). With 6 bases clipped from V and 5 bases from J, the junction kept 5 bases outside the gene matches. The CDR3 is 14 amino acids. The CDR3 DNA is TGTGCCAGCAGTCGACTAGCGGAGAACAATGAGCAGTTCTTC. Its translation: CASSRLAENNEQFF.

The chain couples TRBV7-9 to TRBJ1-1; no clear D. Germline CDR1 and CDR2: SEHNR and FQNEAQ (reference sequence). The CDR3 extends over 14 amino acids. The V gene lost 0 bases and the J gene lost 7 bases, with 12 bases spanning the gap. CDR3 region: CASSLAGAAGEAFF. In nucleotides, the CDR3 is TGTGCCAGCAGCTTAGCAGGAGCGGCGGGTGAAGCTTTCTTT. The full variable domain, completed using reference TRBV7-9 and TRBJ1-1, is DTGVSQNPRHKITKRGQNVTFRCDPISEHNRLYWYRQTLGQGPEFLTYFQNEAQLEKSRLLSDRFSAERPKGSFSTLEIQRTEQGDSAMYLCASSLAGAAGEAFFGQGTRLTVV.

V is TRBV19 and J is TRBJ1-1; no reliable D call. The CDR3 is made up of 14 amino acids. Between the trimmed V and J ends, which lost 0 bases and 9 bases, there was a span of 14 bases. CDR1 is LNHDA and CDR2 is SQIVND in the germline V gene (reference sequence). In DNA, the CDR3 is TGTGCCAGTAGTATAGATCGAAGTTTTCAGAAAGCTTTCTTT. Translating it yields CASSIDRSFQKAFF.

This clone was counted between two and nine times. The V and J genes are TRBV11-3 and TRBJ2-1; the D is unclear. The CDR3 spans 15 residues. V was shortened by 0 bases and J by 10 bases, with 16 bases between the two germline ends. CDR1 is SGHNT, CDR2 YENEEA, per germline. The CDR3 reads CASSLDQRAVGEQFF. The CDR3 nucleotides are TGTGCCAGCAGCTTAGATCAGCGAGCAGTTGGAGAGCAGTTCTTC.

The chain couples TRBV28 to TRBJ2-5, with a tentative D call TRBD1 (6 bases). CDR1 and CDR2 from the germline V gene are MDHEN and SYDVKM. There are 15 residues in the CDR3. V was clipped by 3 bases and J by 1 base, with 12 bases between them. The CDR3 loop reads CASSLGQTGQETQYF. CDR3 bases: TGTGCCAGCAGTTTGGGCCAGACAGGCCAAGAGACCCAGTACTTC.

The CDR3 region has the DNA TGCGCCAGCAGCGGCTTAGCGCAGGTCTACGAGCAGTACTTC. Translating gives CASSGLAQVYEQYF. The chain is built from TRBV5-1 and TRBJ2-7; possibly TRBD2 for D (5 bases). The ends were cut back, 4 bases at V and 3 bases at J, with 14 bases in the middle. The CDR3 is made up of 14 amino acids. Germline V gives CDR1 SGHRS, CDR2 YFSETQ.

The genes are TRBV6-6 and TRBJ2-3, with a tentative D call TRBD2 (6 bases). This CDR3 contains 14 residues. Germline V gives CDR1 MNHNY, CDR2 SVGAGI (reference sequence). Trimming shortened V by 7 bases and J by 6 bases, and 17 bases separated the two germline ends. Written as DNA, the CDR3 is TGTGCCAGCACCAACGGAGGGGCGCTGGATACGCAGTATTTT. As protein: CASTNGGALDTQYF.

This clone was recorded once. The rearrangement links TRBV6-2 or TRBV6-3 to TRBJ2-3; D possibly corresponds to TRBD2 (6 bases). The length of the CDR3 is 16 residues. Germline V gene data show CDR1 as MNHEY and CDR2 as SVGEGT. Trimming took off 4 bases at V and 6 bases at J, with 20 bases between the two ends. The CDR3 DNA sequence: TGTGCCAGCAGTTGGGCGGGGTCCCCGGATCGGGATACGCAGTATTTT. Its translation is CASSWAGSPDRDTQYF.

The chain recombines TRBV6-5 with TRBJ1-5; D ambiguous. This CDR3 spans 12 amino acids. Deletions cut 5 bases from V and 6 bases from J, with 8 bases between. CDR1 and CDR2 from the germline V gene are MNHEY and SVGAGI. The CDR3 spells CASSRRGQPQHF. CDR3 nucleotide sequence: TGTGCCAGCAGTCGCCGGGGTCAGCCCCAGCATTTT.

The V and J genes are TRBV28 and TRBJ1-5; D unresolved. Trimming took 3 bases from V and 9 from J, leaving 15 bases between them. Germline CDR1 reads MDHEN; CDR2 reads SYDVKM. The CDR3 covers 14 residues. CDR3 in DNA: TGTGCCAGCAGTTTGAGCGGCGGCCTTTGGCCCCAGCATTTT. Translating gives CASSLSGGLWPQHF.

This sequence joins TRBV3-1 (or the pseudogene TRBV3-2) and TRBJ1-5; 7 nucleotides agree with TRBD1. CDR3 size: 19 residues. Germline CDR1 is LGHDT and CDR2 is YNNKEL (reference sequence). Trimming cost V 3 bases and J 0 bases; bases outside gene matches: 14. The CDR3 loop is CASSHLDRAINYSNQPQHF. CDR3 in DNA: TGTGCCAGCAGCCATTTAGACAGGGCCATTAATTATAGCAATCAGCCCCAGCATTTT.

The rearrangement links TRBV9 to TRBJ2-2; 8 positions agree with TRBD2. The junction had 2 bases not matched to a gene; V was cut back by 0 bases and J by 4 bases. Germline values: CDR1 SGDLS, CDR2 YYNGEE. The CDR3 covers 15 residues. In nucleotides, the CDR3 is TGTGCCAGCAGCGTAGTTGCGGGAGGCACCGGGGAGCTGTTTTTT. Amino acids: CASSVVAGGTGELFF.

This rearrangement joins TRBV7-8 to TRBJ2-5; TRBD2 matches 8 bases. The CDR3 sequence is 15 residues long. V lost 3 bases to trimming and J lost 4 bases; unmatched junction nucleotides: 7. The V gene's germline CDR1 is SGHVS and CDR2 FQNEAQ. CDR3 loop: CASSFQAGVAETQYF. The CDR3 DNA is TGTGCCAGCAGCTTTCAAGCGGGAGTGGCAGAGACCCAGTACTTC.

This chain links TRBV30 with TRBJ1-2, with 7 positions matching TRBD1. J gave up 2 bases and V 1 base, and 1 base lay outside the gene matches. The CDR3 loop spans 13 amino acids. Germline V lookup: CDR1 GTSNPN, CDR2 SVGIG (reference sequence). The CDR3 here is CAWSDRGNYGYTF. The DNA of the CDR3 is TGTGCCTGGAGTGACAGGGGAAACTATGGCTACACCTTC.

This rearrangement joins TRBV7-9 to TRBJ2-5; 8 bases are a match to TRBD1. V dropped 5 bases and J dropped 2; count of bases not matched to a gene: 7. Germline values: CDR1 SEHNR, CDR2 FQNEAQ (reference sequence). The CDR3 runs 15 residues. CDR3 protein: CASSLLGQVQETQYF. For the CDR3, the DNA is TGTGCCAGCAGCCTTTTGGGACAGGTTCAAGAGACCCAGTACTTC.

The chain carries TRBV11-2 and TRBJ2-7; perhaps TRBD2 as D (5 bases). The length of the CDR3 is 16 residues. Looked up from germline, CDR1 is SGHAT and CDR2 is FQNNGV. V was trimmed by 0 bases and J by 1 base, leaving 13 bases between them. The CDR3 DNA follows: TGTGCCAGCAGCTTAGATTTCGGGGTGGGGTCCTACGAGCAGTACTTC. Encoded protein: CASSLDFGVGSYEQYF. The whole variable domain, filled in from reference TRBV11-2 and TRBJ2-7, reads EAGVAQSPRYKIIEKRQSVAFWCNPISGHATLYWYQQILGQGPKLLIQFQNNGVVDDSQLPKDRFSAERLKGVDSTLKIQPAKLEDSAVYLCASSLDFGVGSYEQYFGPGTRLTVT.

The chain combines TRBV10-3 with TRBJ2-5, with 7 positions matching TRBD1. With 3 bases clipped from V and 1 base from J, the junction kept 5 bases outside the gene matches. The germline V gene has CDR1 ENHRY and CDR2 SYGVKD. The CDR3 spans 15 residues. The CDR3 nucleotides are TGTGCCATCAGTGAAAGGGGGCTGAGCCAAGAGACCCAGTACTTC. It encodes CAISERGLSQETQYF.